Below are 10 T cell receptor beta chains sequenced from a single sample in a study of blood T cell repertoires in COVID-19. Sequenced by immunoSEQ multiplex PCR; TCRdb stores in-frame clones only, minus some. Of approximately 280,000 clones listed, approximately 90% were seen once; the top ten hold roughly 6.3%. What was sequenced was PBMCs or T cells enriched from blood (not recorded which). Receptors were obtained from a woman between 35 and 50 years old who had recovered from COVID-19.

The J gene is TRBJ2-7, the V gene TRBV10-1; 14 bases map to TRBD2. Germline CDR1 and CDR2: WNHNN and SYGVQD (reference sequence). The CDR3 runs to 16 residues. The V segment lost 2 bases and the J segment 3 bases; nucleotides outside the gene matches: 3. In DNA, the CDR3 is TGCGCCAGCAGTGAGCCGGGACTAGCGGGGGACTACGAGCAGTACTTC. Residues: CASSEPGLAGDYEQYF.

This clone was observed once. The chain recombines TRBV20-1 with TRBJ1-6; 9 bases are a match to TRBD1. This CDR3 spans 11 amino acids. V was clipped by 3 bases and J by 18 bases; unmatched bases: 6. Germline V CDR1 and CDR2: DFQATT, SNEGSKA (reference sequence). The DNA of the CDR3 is TGCAGTGCTAGTGGGGACAGGGAAGGCCACTTT. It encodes CSASGDREGHF.

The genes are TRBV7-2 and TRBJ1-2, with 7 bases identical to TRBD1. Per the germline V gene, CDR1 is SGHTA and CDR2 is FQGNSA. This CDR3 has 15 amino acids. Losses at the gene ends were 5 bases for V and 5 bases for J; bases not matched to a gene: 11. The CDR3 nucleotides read TGTGCCAGCAGCGATGACTCAACAGGGGTTTATGGCTACACCTTC. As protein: CASSDDSTGVYGYTF.

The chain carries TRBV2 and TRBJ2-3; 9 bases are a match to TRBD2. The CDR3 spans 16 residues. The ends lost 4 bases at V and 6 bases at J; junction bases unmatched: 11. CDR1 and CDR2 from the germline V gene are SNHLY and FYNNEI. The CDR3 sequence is CASSGRASGIADTQYF. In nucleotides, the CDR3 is TGTGCCAGCAGTGGGAGGGCTAGCGGGATAGCTGATACGCAGTATTTT. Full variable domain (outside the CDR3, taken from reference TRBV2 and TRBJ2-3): EPEVTQTPSHQVTQMGQEVILRCVPISNHLYFYWYRQILGQKVEFLVSFYNNEISEKSEIFDDQFSVERPDGSNFTLKIRSTKLEDSAMYFCASSGRASGIADTQYFGPGTRLTVL.

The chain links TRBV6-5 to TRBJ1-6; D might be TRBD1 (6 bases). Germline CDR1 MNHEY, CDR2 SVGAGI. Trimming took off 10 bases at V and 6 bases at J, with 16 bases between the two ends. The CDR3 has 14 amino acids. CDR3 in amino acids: CAILRQGSNSPLHF. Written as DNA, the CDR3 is TGTGCCATCCTCAGGCAGGGGAGTAATTCACCCCTCCACTTT.

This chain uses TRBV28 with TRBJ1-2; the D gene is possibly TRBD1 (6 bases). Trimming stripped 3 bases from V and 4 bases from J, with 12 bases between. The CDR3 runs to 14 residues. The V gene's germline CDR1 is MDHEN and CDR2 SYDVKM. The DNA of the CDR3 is TGTGCCAGCAGTTTCTCAGGGGCCGGCTATGGCTACACCTTC. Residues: CASSFSGAGYGYTF.

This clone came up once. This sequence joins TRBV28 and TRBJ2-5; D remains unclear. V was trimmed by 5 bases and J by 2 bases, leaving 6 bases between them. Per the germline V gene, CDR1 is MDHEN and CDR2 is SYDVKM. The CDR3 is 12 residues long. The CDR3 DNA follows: TGTGCCAGCAGTCTAAATCAAGAGACCCAGTACTTC. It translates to CASSLNQETQYF.

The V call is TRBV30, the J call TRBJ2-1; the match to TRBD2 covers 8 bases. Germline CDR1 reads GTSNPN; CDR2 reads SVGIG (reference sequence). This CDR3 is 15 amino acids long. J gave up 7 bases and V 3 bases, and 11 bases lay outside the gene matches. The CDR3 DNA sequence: TGTGCCTGGAGCGTACTAAATAGCGGGATTAATGAGCAGTTCTTC. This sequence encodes CAWSVLNSGINEQFF.

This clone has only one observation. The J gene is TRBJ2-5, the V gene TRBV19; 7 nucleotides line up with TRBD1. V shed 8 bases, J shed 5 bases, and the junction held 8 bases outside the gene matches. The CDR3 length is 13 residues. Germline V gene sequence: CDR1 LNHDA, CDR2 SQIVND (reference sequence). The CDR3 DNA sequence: TGTGCCAGTCGAACAGGGGTCGGGGAGACCCAGTACTTC. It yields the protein CASRTGVGETQYF.

The CDR3 DNA reads as TGCAGTGCTAGTGTAGGGGGCCCGAACACTGAAGCTTTCTTT. It yields the protein CSASVGGPNTEAFF. V usage is TRBV20-1 and J usage is TRBJ1-1; the match to TRBD1 covers 7 bases. Germline values: CDR1 DFQATT, CDR2 SNEGSKA (reference sequence). V was pared by 3 bases and J by 1 base, with 5 bases of the junction left unmatched. This CDR3 has 14 residues.